This TCR beta chain is drawn from a study of post-analysis software for immune sequencing data. Remarks on this clonotype: Its antigen remains unknown.

The study, taken as a whole, reports: Compared with controls, patients had more of about 5 TRBV segments, including TRBV5-6, TRBV5-1 and TRBV20-1.

The authors incorporated unique molecular identifiers into the TCR beta cDNA libraries. TCRdb re-called the PCR reads through MiXCR, storing one row per CDR3 protein. The table has hundreds of thousands of distinct CDR3 sequences, roughly 45% seen once. V was trimmed by 6 bases and J by 1 base, leaving 18 bases between them. The length of the CDR3 is 16 residues. Germline values: CDR1 MNHNY, CDR2 SVGAGI (reference sequence). The sample consisted of blood. This clonotype was obtained from a girl aged 10-17 years with multiple sclerosis. This rearrangement joins TRBV6-6 to TRBJ1-2; no definite D call. The CDR3 nucleotides read TGTGCCAGCAGCCGATCCCTAGACGGCCATAACTATGGCTACACCTTC. Protein: CASSRSLDGHNYGYTF.